Listed here are 30 T cell receptor beta chains from one sample, sequenced in a study of control samples from healthy donors and cancer patients. Assay: immunoSEQ multiplex PCR; the TCRdb copy retains only in-frame clones and omits some. The repertoire holds tens of thousands of clones, with approximately 93% as singletons. The sample was PBMCs. These receptors originate from a woman in her forties with lung cancer.

J is TRBJ1-1 and V is TRBV18; D call uncertain. The CDR3 totals 13 residues. V lost 6 bases and J lost 4, with 12 bases in between. Per germline, CDR1 KGHSH and CDR2 LQKENI. The CDR3 DNA reads TGTGCCAGCTCCCGGGAGTTAGTCACTGAAGCTTTCTTT. It codes for CASSRELVTEAFF.

The chain joins TRBV9 to TRBJ1-6, with D unresolved. This CDR3 contains 16 residues. Between the trimmed V and J ends, which lost 2 bases and 2 bases, there was a span of 11 bases. CDR1 SGDLS and CDR2 YYNGEE come from the germline V gene. The CDR3 protein is CASSVAVETYNSPLHF. The CDR3 nucleotides read TGTGCCAGCAGCGTTGCCGTGGAGACCTATAATTCACCCCTCCACTTT.

The J gene is TRBJ2-3, the V gene TRBV15; 9 bases are a match to TRBD2. The V segment lost 1 base and the J segment 8 bases; nucleotides outside the gene matches: 7. The length of the CDR3 is 15 residues. Germline V lookup: CDR1 LNHNV, CDR2 YYDKDF (reference sequence). CDR3: CATSRASGAWGTQYF. Here the CDR3 DNA reads TGTGCCACCAGCAGAGCTAGCGGGGCGTGGGGTACGCAGTATTTT.

The rearrangement links TRBV4-1 to TRBJ1-1; no definite D call. The CDR3 spans 16 residues. The germline gives CDR1 MGHRA, CDR2 YSYEKL. V lost 2 bases, J lost 8 bases, and 21 bases lay in between. The CDR3 DNA reads TGCGCCAGCAGCCAAACACCGGCCGGCGGCAGTCTAGAAGCTTTCTTT. Encoded protein: CASSQTPAGGSLEAFF.

The chain joins TRBV11-3 to TRBJ1-1; D is uncertain. From germline, CDR1 is SGHNT and CDR2 YENEEA. The CDR3 is 16 amino acids. V lost 5 bases, J lost 1 base, and 17 bases lay in between. CDR3 in amino acids: CASSPVRWMGNTEAFF. CDR3 sequence (DNA): TGTGCCAGCAGCCCAGTCCGTTGGATGGGGAACACTGAAGCTTTCTTT. Complete variable domain (other parts from reference TRBV11-3 and TRBJ1-1): EAGVVQSPRYKIIEKKQPVAFWCNPISGHNTLYWYLQNLGQGPELLIRYENEEAVDDSQLPKDRFSAERLKGVDSTLKIQPAELGDSAVYLCASSPVRWMGNTEAFFGQGTRLTVV.

The rearrangement links TRBV2 to TRBJ1-1; a weak D match, TRBD1 (6 bases). Looked up from germline, CDR1 is SNHLY and CDR2 is FYNNEI. Trimming stripped 8 bases from V and 8 bases from J, with 24 bases between. The CDR3 runs 15 residues. The CDR3 reads CASPGGNSRMTEAFF. Written as DNA, the CDR3 is TGTGCCAGCCCGGGGGGCAATAGTAGAATGACCGAAGCTTTCTTT.

The gene calls are TRBV30 and TRBJ1-1, with 10 bases aligning to TRBD1. Trimming at V came to 4 bases and at J to 9 bases, leaving 14 bases not matched to a gene. Germline CDR1 reads GTSNPN; CDR2 reads SVGIG (reference sequence). The CDR3 is 15 amino acids. The chain's CDR3 is CAWTLLGDRGSQAFF. CDR3 in DNA: TGTGCCTGGACCTTACTTGGGGACAGGGGAAGTCAAGCTTTCTTT.

This rearrangement joins TRBV6-4 to TRBJ2-2; 13 nucleotides agree with TRBD2. The CDR3 extends over 19 amino acids. Germline V CDR1 and CDR2: MRHNA, SNTAGT. V lost 6 bases and J lost 4; bases outside the gene matches: 14. In DNA form, the CDR3 reads TGTGCCAGCAGATGGGCCCCAGGGACTAGCGGGGCCGGCACCGGGGAGCTGTTTTTT. This codes for CASRWAPGTSGAGTGELFF.

This clone was picked up one time. The chain recombines TRBV7-9 with TRBJ1-5; no definite D call. Trimming took 3 bases from V and 2 from J, leaving 14 bases between them. CDR1 SEHNR and CDR2 FQNEAQ come from the germline V gene (reference sequence). This CDR3 is 16 amino acids long. The chain's CDR3 is CASSFSTPQGNQPQHF. The DNA for the CDR3 is TGTGCCAGCAGCTTTTCGACCCCCCAAGGCAATCAGCCCCAGCATTTT.

This chain uses TRBV10-3 with TRBJ1-1; no reliable D call. Trimming shortened V by 5 bases and J by 6 bases, and 13 bases separated the two germline ends. CDR1 and CDR2 (germline): ENHRY, SYGVKD. The length of the CDR3 is 13 residues. This CDR3 is CAISSGLVAEAFF. DNA for the CDR3: TGTGCCATCAGTTCTGGGTTAGTGGCTGAAGCTTTCTTT.

A single count supports this clone. The chain carries TRBV28 and TRBJ2-5; TRBD1 aligns across 7 bases. This CDR3 is 15 amino acids long. The junction had 9 bases not matched to a gene; V was cut back by 1 base and J by 7 bases. Germline CDR1 reads MDHEN; CDR2 reads SYDVKM. The CDR3 DNA reads as TGTGCCAGCAGTTTATTTCCCGGGACAGTCGCGACCCAGTACTTC. Its translation: CASSLFPGTVATQYF.

This rearrangement joins TRBV12-1 to TRBJ2-2. TRBV12-1 is given as a pseudogene. This CDR3 spans 14 amino acids. The CDR3 nucleotides read TGTGCCAGCAGCTTTTTTGGGTTCACCGGGGAGCTGTTTTTT. It is translated as CASSFFGFTGELFF.

A few counts support this clone. The chain carries TRBV6-5 and TRBJ1-1, with D possibly being TRBD1 (6 bases). The CDR3 spans 14 residues. Per germline, CDR1 MNHEY and CDR2 SVGAGI. The V and J ends lost 8 bases and 4 bases respectively, with 17 bases between them. This CDR3 is CASLRGAGLTEAFF. CDR3 nucleotides: TGTGCCAGCCTTCGGGGGGCTGGTCTCACTGAAGCTTTCTTT.

The chain recombines TRBV5-1 with TRBJ1-4, with 7 bases aligning to TRBD1. The CDR3 sequence is 16 residues long. The germline CDR1 and CDR2 sequences are SGHRS and YFSETQ. Trimming removed 6 bases from V and 4 bases from J; junction bases left unmatched: 12. For the CDR3, the DNA is TGCGCCAGCACCTCGAGGAAAGGGGGCCTTAATGAAAAACTGTTTTTT. It codes for CASTSRKGGLNEKLFF. Filled out from reference TRBV5-1 and TRBJ1-4, the complete variable domain reads KAGVTQTPRYLIKTRGQQVTLSCSPISGHRSVSWYQQTPGQGLQFLFEYFSETQRNKGNFPGRFSGRQFSNSRSEMNVSTLELGDSALYLCASTSRKGGLNEKLFFGSGTQLSVL.

This rearrangement joins TRBV13 to TRBJ1-1; D not certain. V shed 5 bases and J shed 1 base, with 11 bases lying between them. Germline assignment: CDR1 PRHDT and CDR2 FYEKMQ (reference sequence). CDR3 length: 14 residues. DNA for the CDR3: TGTGCCAGCAGCCCCGGACCGAGGAACACTGAAGCTTTCTTT. Translation: CASSPGPRNTEAFF. The full variable domain, with the rest looked up from reference TRBV13 and TRBJ1-1, is AAGVIQSPRHLIKEKRETATLKCYPIPRHDTVYWYQQGPGQDPQFLISFYEKMQSDKGSIPDRFSAQQFSDYHSELNMSSLELGDSALYFCASSPGPRNTEAFFGQGTRLTVV.

J is TRBJ1-6 and V is TRBV4-2; 12 nucleotides match TRBD1. The CDR3 extends over 20 amino acids. Trimming removed 0 bases from V and 8 bases from J; junction bases left unmatched: 14. Germline V gene data show CDR1 as LGHNA and CDR2 as YNFKEQ. CDR3 amino acids: CASSQDVNWDRGRWDSPLHF. The DNA for the CDR3 is TGTGCCAGCAGCCAAGATGTAAACTGGGACAGGGGGCGTTGGGATTCACCCCTCCACTTT.

This chain connects TRBV2 to TRBJ1-1; D ambiguous. V shed 5 bases and J shed 2 bases, with 9 bases lying between them. The germline CDR1 and CDR2 sequences are SNHLY and FYNNEI. The CDR3 length is 13 residues. The CDR3 DNA sequence: TGTGCCAGCAGTATGGACCTCAACACTGAAGCTTTCTTT. Protein sequence: CASSMDLNTEAFF.

The rearrangement joins TRBV5-1 to TRBJ2-2; 9 bases line up with TRBD1. Per the germline V gene, CDR1 is SGHRS and CDR2 is YFSETQ. CDR3 length: 15 amino acids. V dropped 8 bases and J dropped 4; count of bases not matched to a gene: 9. The DNA of the CDR3 is TGCGCCAGTCAATCCGGGACAGGGAGCACCGGGGAGCTGTTTTTT. Encoded protein: CASQSGTGSTGELFF. Based on the CDR3 plus reference TRBV5-1 and TRBJ2-2, the full variable domain is KAGVTQTPRYLIKTRGQQVTLSCSPISGHRSVSWYQQTPGQGLQFLFEYFSETQRNKGNFPGRFSGRQFSNSRSEMNVSTLELGDSALYLCASQSGTGSTGELFFGEGSRLTVL.

The genes are TRBV7-8 and TRBJ2-7, with D perhaps TRBD1 or TRBD2 (5 bases each). The germline gives CDR1 SGHVS, CDR2 FQNEAQ. CDR3 length: 17 amino acids. V lost 1 base and J lost 2, with 18 bases in between. CDR3 bases: TGTGCCAGCAGCTTAGTTGTTAACACGCTGGGACCCTACGAGCAGTACTTC. Encoded protein: CASSLVVNTLGPYEQYF.

The rearrangement joins TRBV19 to TRBJ1-5; the match to TRBD1 covers 7 bases. Trimming cost V 7 bases and J 6 bases; bases outside gene matches: 15. The CDR3 is 16 residues long. Germline loops: CDR1 LNHDA, CDR2 SQIVND (reference sequence). CDR3 region: CASNEGQGVSSQPQHF. DNA of the CDR3: TGTGCCAGTAACGAAGGTCAGGGGGTTTCGAGTCAGCCCCAGCATTTT.

The genes are TRBV3-1 (or the pseudogene TRBV3-2) and TRBJ2-1; D could derive from TRBD1 or TRBD2 (5 bases each). CDR1 and CDR2 (germline): LGHDT, YNNKEL (reference sequence). Deletions cut 2 bases from V and 12 bases from J, with 11 bases between. The CDR3 loop spans 12 amino acids. The DNA of the CDR3 is TGTGCCAGCAGCCAATACGCCGGGGCGCAGTTCTTC. This translates into CASSQYAGAQFF.

The chain couples TRBV7-8 to TRBJ2-2; tentative D call: TRBD1 (6 bases). The CDR3 contains 17 residues. Germline CDR1 reads SGHVS; CDR2 reads FQNEAQ. Trimming took off 1 base at V and 4 bases at J, with 16 bases between the two ends. Here the CDR3 reads CASSLGGQGHFTGELFF. CDR3 DNA: TGTGCCAGCAGCTTAGGCGGCCAGGGGCACTTCACCGGGGAGCTGTTTTTT.

The chain couples TRBV12-3 or TRBV12-4 to TRBJ1-1; D call uncertain. The CDR3 has 12 residues. V lost 3 bases and J lost 6, with 8 bases in between. This CDR3 is CASSFPDPEAFF. Written as DNA, the CDR3 is TGTGCCAGCAGTTTCCCGGACCCTGAAGCTTTCTTT.

The sample holds one count of this clone. The limits of the CDR3 on the DNA are not certain, so only TCRdb's listed CDR3 is given. The chain employs TRBV10-3 and TRBJ1-2; the table's TRBD1 call for D was not verified on the DNA. The CDR3 is 15 amino acids in total, end residues counted. The germline gives CDR1 ENHRY, CDR2 SYGVKD. CDR3 amino acids: CAISEEGVGQGAPIF.

The rearrangement links TRBV5-1 to TRBJ2-2, with 8 positions matching TRBD1. The CDR3 spans 15 residues. V lost 2 bases to trimming and J lost 3 bases; unmatched junction nucleotides: 3. CDR1 is SGHRS and CDR2 is YFSETQ in the germline V gene. CDR3 sequence reads: CASSFRGLDTGELFF. The CDR3 DNA is TGCGCCAGCAGCTTCAGGGGGCTGGACACCGGGGAGCTGTTTTTT.

J is TRBJ2-1 and V is TRBV27; perhaps TRBD1 as D (6 bases). V was trimmed by 6 bases and J by 1 base, leaving 13 bases between them. Per germline, CDR1 MNHEY and CDR2 SMNVEV (reference sequence). CDR3 length equals 15 residues. The CDR3 bases are TGTGCCAGCAGGCAGACAGGACAATCCTACAATGAGCAGTTCTTC. Translation: CASRQTGQSYNEQFF.

The chain combines TRBV7-2 with TRBJ2-3; 15 bases agree with TRBD2. The germline V gene encodes CDR1 SGHTA and CDR2 FQGNSA. The V gene end was trimmed by 1 base and the J gene end by 2 bases; junction bases not matched to a gene: 7. There are 19 residues in the CDR3. The CDR3 here is CASSLDSGLAGGPTDTQYF. The CDR3 DNA is TGTGCCAGCAGCTTAGATTCGGGACTAGCGGGGGGACCCACAGATACGCAGTATTTT.

This rearrangement joins TRBV7-9 to TRBJ2-3, with D tentatively TRBD1 (5 bases). Germline CDR1 is SEHNR and CDR2 is FQNEAQ (reference sequence). Trimming shortened V by 2 bases and J by 0 bases, and 9 bases separated the two germline ends. The CDR3 extends over 15 amino acids. CDR3 DNA sequence: TGTGCCAGCAGCTTAACGGACACCAGCACAGATACGCAGTATTTT. Its protein is CASSLTDTSTDTQYF.

This chain uses TRBV2 with TRBJ2-5; a possible D gene is TRBD1 (6 bases). V was clipped by 7 bases and J by 2 bases, with 14 bases between them. This CDR3 region has 14 residues. Per germline, CDR1 SNHLY and CDR2 FYNNEI. Here the CDR3 reads CASILGARQETQYF. DNA of the CDR3: TGTGCCAGCATATTGGGGGCCAGGCAAGAGACCCAGTACTTC.

Within the sample, this clone is medium-sized (0.01 to 0.1%). The sample carries other DNA sequences with the same CDR3. The chain uses TRBV12-5 and TRBJ1-2; 10 bases are a match to TRBD1. Germline V gives CDR1 LGHNT, CDR2 FRNRAP. V gave up 3 bases and J gave up 8 bases; unmatched junction bases: 12. This CDR3 region has 16 residues. This CDR3 reads CASGFGQGGQGRGYTF. CDR3 sequence (DNA): TGTGCTAGTGGTTTCGGACAGGGGGGACAAGGTCGGGGCTACACCTTC.